This TCR beta chain was profiled in a study of identifying expanded T cells in peripheral blood (dated by TCRdb to between 2017 and 2020). For the study in its entirety: Four technical replicates, made by sequencing separate aliquots from the same pool of genomic DNA, were compared pairwise. Findings and caveats that apply to the study as a whole: Both the number of clones called differentially abundant and the false-positive rate were significantly reduced by the beta-binomial model across all healthy-donor time intervals. About 1.1 differentially abundant clones were flagged by the binomial model between technical replicates, whereas about 16 and 19 were flagged over roughly two weeks and four weeks, respectively. Across all healthy donors, variance in clone template counts between roughly 2-week samples was found to increase significantly with total template count. The authors expected that biological variance in healthy repertoires might rise further over much longer intervals, such as months to years.

As to this clone: It lacks a known antigen. The input lacks base qualities; no much larger clone sits a single base away.

TCRbeta CDR3 regions were profiled with the immunoSEQ Assay using bias-controlled multiplex PCR amplification of genomic DNA. The published analysis was carried out like this. The absolute abundance of each unique TCRbeta CDR3 region was quantified after sequences were collapsed and filtered. Differential abundance was assessed using a binomial (Fisher-equivalent) model and a beta-binomial model in which time-dependent variance fitted from healthy donors was added. Clones with fewer than 5 combined templates were excluded, and clones with Benjamini-Hochberg FDR below 0.01 were called differentially abundant. In the beta-binomial model, variance was expressed as a function of the total template count across the two samples, in the form v = (b*log(k)+a)^2. In its TCRdb copy, this immuneACCESS table keeps in-frame sequences only and misses some clones. Where compared with another copy, unresolved V genes explain less than half of these, and the others have no known cause. Clone size and V and J calls were adopted from that table, with D and trimming inferred from the DNA. The sample table records approximately 80,000 clones; just under 85% of these occur just once. Of the sample, around a sixth is held by the ten largest clones.

Germline trimming amounts to 0 bases on V and 6 bases on J, with 9 as the count of junction bases outside the gene matches. Reading from cysteine to phenylalanine, the CDR3 counts 16 amino acids. Only the CDR3 part of the read is kept: 48 bases, read in frame from the first base. In the germline V gene, CDR1 corresponds to SGHDT and CDR2 to YYEEEE. During the collection period, no infections or other immune events were recorded for the healthy donors. Time-dependent variance in a beta-binomial model of T-cell clone differential abundance was calibrated using healthy-donor blood repertoires as a training cohort. The training cohort included some ten healthy donors, of whom 3 were female and 7 were male. An age range of roughly 29 to 64 years, with an average of 43 years, was recorded for the donors. Whole blood, obtained from a commercial supplier, was collected from each healthy donor at three time points spaced roughly 2 weeks apart. For immunosequencing, genomic DNA was extracted from unsorted whole blood.

The chain is made from TRBV5-6 and TRBJ2-1, with 7 bases aligning to TRBD2. The origin of this receptor is a person aged 18 to 75 in good health. Sequencing was performed on blood. The sequence in DNA is TGTGCCAGCAGCTTGGGGCCCGGGACTACCATCAATGAGCAGTTCTTC. It is translated as CASSLGPGTTINEQFF.